This TCR beta chain was obtained from a study of blood T cell repertoires in COVID-19. Study-wide context: COVID-19 samples from acute and convalescent phases originated in the United States, Italy and Spain. T cells, B-cell-depleted T cells, or PBMCs provided the cDNA or gDNA that served as material.

The V gene's germline CDR1 is LGHDT and CDR2 YNNKEL (reference sequence). The CDR3 covers 16 residues. V was clipped by 0 bases and J by 9 bases; unmatched bases: 5. This clone was seen just once. Source study methods: Quantification of nucleated cells was approximated via reference gene primer amplification. The assay was immunoSEQ multiplex PCR, and TCRdb's table has in-frame clones only and misses some. Clone size and the V and J calls come from that table; the DNA yielded D and trimming. Here the sample spans some 120,000 clones, about 75% being singletons. Sequenced: peripheral blood. The gene calls are TRBV3-1 (or the pseudogene TRBV3-2) and TRBJ1-6; 10 bases are shared with TRBD1. The sequence came from a man at least 80 years old with acute or convalescent COVID-19. The CDR3 reads CASSQDRRTGGSPLHF. CDR3 in DNA: TGTGCCAGCAGCCAAGATCGGAGGACAGGGGGTTCACCCCTCCACTTT.